This T cell receptor (beta chain) was found in a study of identical twins. Findings and limits, study-wide: Findings came from cross-sectional statistics, without long-term follow-up of donors. It was out-of-frame TCR alpha sharing in monozygotic twins that models underestimated. Out-of-frame beta chain sequences displayed weaker excess sharing between twins. Invariant MAIT and iNKT cells are populations that could partly confound zero-insertion analyses.

V gave up 6 bases and J gave up 5 bases; unmatched junction bases: 11. The CDR3 is made up of 16 amino acids. From the 5' RACE reads, TCRdb called clonotypes with MiXCR, one entry per CDR3 protein. This sample has approximately 500,000 distinct CDR3 sequences; over 12% occur once, and the top ten carry around 0.4%. This clonotype was seen a handful of times. Its target is not known. The same data also contributed to another study, on yellow fever vaccine responses in identical twins.

This chain uses TRBV12-3 or TRBV12-4 with TRBJ2-1, with 9 nucleotides matching TRBD1. This clonotype was sampled from a woman younger than 35 in good health. Source material: CD4+ T cells sorted from blood. The CDR3 sequence is CASSPNRDRVNNEQFF. The CDR3 nucleotides are TGTGCCAGCAGCCCCAACCGGGACAGGGTTAACAATGAGCAGTTCTTC.